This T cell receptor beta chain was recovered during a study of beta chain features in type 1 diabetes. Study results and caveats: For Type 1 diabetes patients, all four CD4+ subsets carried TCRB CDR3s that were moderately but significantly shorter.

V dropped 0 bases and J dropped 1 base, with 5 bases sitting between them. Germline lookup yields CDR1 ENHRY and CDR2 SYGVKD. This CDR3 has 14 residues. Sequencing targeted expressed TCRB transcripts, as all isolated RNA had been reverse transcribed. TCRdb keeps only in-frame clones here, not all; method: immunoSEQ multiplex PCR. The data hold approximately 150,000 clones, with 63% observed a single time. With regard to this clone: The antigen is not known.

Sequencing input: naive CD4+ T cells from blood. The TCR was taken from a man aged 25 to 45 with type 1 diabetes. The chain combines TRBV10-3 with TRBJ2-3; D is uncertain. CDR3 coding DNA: TGTGCCATCAGTGAGTCGATCGGCACAGATACGCAGTATTTT. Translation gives CAISESIGTDTQYF.